The 21 T cell receptor beta chains below come from one sample, sequenced in a study of Graves' ophthalmopathy and Graves' hyperthyroidism. The authors amplified TCR beta CDR3 regions from RNA transcripts. Following a first-round RT-PCR that used HTBI primers, a second-round multiplex PCR was carried out. TCRdb passed the multiplex PCR reads through MiXCR, listing each CDR3 protein once. This table has 400,000 to 450,000 distinct CDR3 sequences, roughly 21% appearing once. The source material was peripheral blood. Source of these receptors: a woman under 30 with stable Graves' hyperthyroidism.

This clonotype was counted many times. An end of the junction differs from the germline gene, which may be a read error. V gene TRBV5-1 combines with J gene TRBJ2-7; D could derive from TRBD1 or TRBD2 (5 bases each). Per germline, CDR1 SGHRS and CDR2 YFSETQ. The CDR3 totals 14 residues. For the CDR3, the DNA is TGTGCCAGCAGTTTAACGGGGCCGACCTACGAGCAGTACTTC. Translated, it gives CASSLTGPTYEQYF.

The V and J genes are TRBV6-5 and TRBJ2-7; perhaps TRBD1 as D (5 bases). V shed 10 bases and J shed 0 bases, with 16 bases lying between them. The CDR3 is made up of 14 amino acids. Germline assignment: CDR1 MNHEY and CDR2 SVGAGI. The CDR3 region has the DNA TGTGCCACCACTTTGACAGTGCTCTCCTACGAGCAGTACTTC. It is translated as CATTLTVLSYEQYF.

There are many counts of this clonotype. This sequence joins TRBV6-2 or TRBV6-3 and TRBJ2-7; 7 bases are a match to TRBD1. CDR3 length: 14 residues. The germline V gene encodes CDR1 MNHEY and CDR2 SVGEGT. J was trimmed by 2 bases and V by 7 bases; bases with no gene match: 8. The CDR3 DNA is TGTGCCAGCACCTCGGGACAGAAAACCTACGAGCAGTACTTC. It translates to CASTSGQKTYEQYF.

This clonotype was counted ten times or more. The chain combines TRBV6-2 or TRBV6-3 with TRBJ2-5; D uncertain. V lost 0 bases and J lost 5, with 10 bases in between. Germline CDR1 reads MNHEY; CDR2 reads SVGEGT. The CDR3 covers 14 residues. CDR3 nucleotides: TGTGCCAGCAGTTACTCCCCGACTGGTGAGACCCAGTACTTC. The encoded protein is CASSYSPTGETQYF.

This clonotype was counted only a few times. The rearrangement joins TRBV6-2 or TRBV6-3 to TRBJ2-7; perhaps D is TRBD1 or TRBD2 (6 bases each). CDR3 length: 12 residues. Per germline, CDR1 MNHEY and CDR2 SVGEGT. The CDR3 coding sequence is TGTGCAGGCGGGACATTATCCTACGAGCAGTACTTC. Residues: CAGGTLSYEQYF.

This clonotype was counted many times. This rearrangement joins TRBV5-1 to TRBJ2-5; the match to TRBD2 covers 11 bases. Germline lookup yields CDR1 SGHRS and CDR2 YFSETQ. CDR3 length equals 16 residues. V shed 1 base, J shed 5 bases, and the junction held 7 bases outside the gene matches. The CDR3, as DNA: TGCGCCAGCAGCTTGATAGCGGGAGGGCCCGGGGAGACCCAGTACTTC. It encodes CASSLIAGGPGETQYF.

V gene TRBV27 combines with J gene TRBJ1-2, with D possibly matching TRBD1 (5 bases). CDR3 length: 15 residues. The germline V and J ends were trimmed by 1 base and 2 bases, with 11 bases remaining between them. Per germline, CDR1 MNHEY and CDR2 SMNVEV (reference sequence). The CDR3 here is CASSLFGAINYGYTF. In nucleotides, the CDR3 is TGTGCCAGCAGTTTATTCGGGGCCATAAACTATGGCTACACCTTC.

This clonotype has a count of ten or more. The rearrangement links TRBV2 to TRBJ2-7; no definite D call. V shed 6 bases and J shed 0 bases, with 9 bases lying between them. Germline assignment: CDR1 SNHLY and CDR2 FYNNEI. CDR3 size: 13 residues. Here the CDR3 DNA reads TGTGCCAGCAGGATCGACCGCTCCTACGAGCAGTACTTC. Protein product: CASRIDRSYEQYF.

The chain uses TRBV6-4 and TRBJ2-5; D remains unclear. Deletions cut 6 bases from V and 5 bases from J, with 19 bases between. Per the germline V gene, CDR1 is MRHNA and CDR2 is SNTAGT. This CDR3 comprises 15 residues. CDR3 nucleotide sequence: TGTGCCAGCAGCTTCATGCCCGGGTCGGGCGAGACCCAGTACTTC. It yields the protein CASSFMPGSGETQYF.

The chain has TRBV6-4 and TRBJ1-2; 8 bases are shared with TRBD1. The CDR3 loop spans 17 amino acids. Germline CDR1 MRHNA, CDR2 SNTAGT. The V and J ends lost 2 bases and 7 bases, in that order; junction bases with no gene match: 15. CDR3 sequence (DNA): TGTGCCAGCAGTGACAGGGCTGGTGACAGGGGCCCCCTTGGCTACACCTTC. It translates to CASSDRAGDRGPLGYTF.

This clonotype has at least ten counts. The chain is built from TRBV15 and TRBJ2-7, with a tentative D call TRBD1 (5 bases). The ends were cut back, 0 bases at V and 7 bases at J, with 10 bases in the middle. CDR3 size: 13 residues. Germline loops: CDR1 LNHNV, CDR2 YYDKDF (reference sequence). CDR3 residues: CATSRDLGAEQYF. The CDR3 bases are TGTGCCACCAGCAGAGATCTAGGGGCTGAGCAGTACTTC. The whole variable domain, filled in from reference TRBV15 and TRBJ2-7, reads DAMVIQNPRYQVTQFGKPVTLSCSQTLNHNVMYWYQQKSSQAPKLLFHYYDKDFNNEADTPDNFQSRRPNTSFCFLDIRSPGLGDTAMYLCATSRDLGAEQYFGPGTRLTVT.

The chain links TRBV6-1 to TRBJ1-1, with 7 nucleotides matching TRBD1. The germline CDR1 and CDR2 sequences are MNHNS and SASEGT. The CDR3 runs to 15 residues. Germline trimming cut 5 bases from V and 4 bases from J; bases unmatched to any gene: 10. The chain's CDR3 is CASSKGALGVTEAFF. The CDR3 nucleotides read TGTGCCAGCAGTAAGGGGGCGCTTGGTGTCACTGAAGCTTTCTTT.

Many counts were recorded for this clonotype. The CDR3 protein is CASSRDATPQETQYF. In DNA form, the CDR3 reads TGTGCCAGCAGCAGGGACGCTACCCCTCAAGAGACCCAGTACTTC. The chain links TRBV2 to TRBJ2-5; either TRBD1 or TRBD2 may fit D (5 bases each). The germline V gene has CDR1 SNHLY and CDR2 FYNNEI. V was pared by 6 bases and J by 2 bases, with 16 bases between. This CDR3 is built from 15 residues.

The gene calls are TRBV19 and TRBJ1-4; D is uncertain. CDR1 LNHDA and CDR2 SQIVND come from the germline V gene (reference sequence). This CDR3 has 14 amino acids. Trimming cost V 6 bases and J 3 bases, with 11 bases left between them. Here the CDR3 reads CASRRIGANEKLFF. The CDR3 DNA reads as TGTGCCAGTAGGAGAATTGGGGCTAATGAAAAACTGTTTTTT. The full variable domain, completed using reference TRBV19 and TRBJ1-4, is DGGITQSPKYLFRKEGQNVTLSCEQNLNHDAMYWYRQDPGQGLRLIYYSQIVNDFQKGDIAEGYSVSREKKESFPLTVTSAQKNPTAFYLCASRRIGANEKLFFGSGTQLSVL.

This clonotype came up many times. The genes are TRBV12-3 or TRBV12-4 and TRBJ2-5, with D hard to call. Trimming removed 6 bases from V and 4 bases from J, with 15 bases in between. The CDR3 sequence is 14 residues long. CDR3 region: CASSYTGPAETQYF. DNA of the CDR3: TGTGCCAGCAGCTACACCGGGCCCGCAGAGACCCAGTACTTC.

This clonotype showed up many times. V and J are TRBV20-1 and TRBJ2-7, with 7 bases fitting TRBD2. The germline V gene encodes CDR1 DFQATT and CDR2 SNEGSKA (reference sequence). V shed 7 bases, J shed 6 bases, and the junction held 12 bases outside the gene matches. CDR3 length equals 13 residues. CDR3 bases: TGCAGTGTCTTATCTGCGGGAGTGGTCGAGCAGTACTTC. Its translation: CSVLSAGVVEQYF.

This clonotype was counted at least ten times. The rearrangement joins TRBV28 to TRBJ2-7; D might be TRBD1 or TRBD2, each matching 5 bases. This CDR3 is 12 amino acids long. Germline V gene data show CDR1 as MDHEN and CDR2 as SYDVKM. Deletions cut 5 bases from V and 7 bases from J, with 12 bases between. CDR3 in amino acids: CASSKGRGEQYF. The CDR3 nucleotides are TGTGCCAGCAGTAAGGGGCGCGGGGAGCAGTACTTC.

This clonotype was observed a few times. V gene TRBV29-1 combines with J gene TRBJ2-2; TRBD2 might be the D (5 bases). V dropped 5 bases and J dropped 4 bases, with 11 bases sitting between them. The germline CDR1 and CDR2 sequences are SQVTM and ANQGSEA. This CDR3 is 13 amino acids long. The CDR3 here is CSVWLAFTGELFF. CDR3 bases: TGCAGCGTTTGGCTAGCCTTCACCGGGGAGCTGTTTTTT.

This clonotype occurred once. The chain joins TRBV11-2 to TRBJ1-2; a weak D match, TRBD1 (5 bases). CDR3 length: 14 amino acids. V was pared by 5 bases and J by 4 bases, with 14 bases between. CDR1 is SGHAT, CDR2 FQNNGV, per germline. The CDR3 coding sequence is TGTGCCAGCAGCCCCCAGGGAATCGGCTATGGCTACACCTTC. Protein sequence: CASSPQGIGYGYTF.

This clonotype was seen more than once but under ten times. The chain has TRBV6-5 and TRBJ1-1, with a possible D match to TRBD1 (5 bases). The CDR3 length is 15 residues. Trimming left V 2 bases short and J 6 bases short, with 16 bases between. The germline V gene has CDR1 MNHEY and CDR2 SVGAGI. The CDR3 loop reads CASSYDSGPWAEAFF. DNA of the CDR3: TGTGCCAGCAGTTACGATTCGGGACCGTGGGCTGAAGCTTTCTTT.

This clonotype was counted many times. The gene calls are TRBV20-1 and TRBJ1-1; D is undetermined. V dropped 6 bases and J dropped 4 bases, with 9 bases sitting between them. The CDR3 runs to 11 residues. CDR1 is DFQATT and CDR2 is SNEGSKA in the germline V gene (reference sequence). For the CDR3, the DNA is TGCAGTGCCATGTGGCGCACTGAAGCTTTCTTT. Amino acids: CSAMWRTEAFF.